Shown below are 30 T cell receptor beta chains from a single sample sequenced in a study of T cells in Graves' hyperthyroidism and ophthalmopathy. RNA transcripts gave rise to amplified TCR beta CDR3 regions. Researchers ran a first-round RT-PCR on the TCR CDR3 using the HTBI primer set. TCRdb processed the multiplex PCR reads anew with MiXCR; each CDR3 protein has one entry. The table includes some 560,000 distinct CDR3 sequences, approximately 14% detected once. Sequencing was carried out using blood. The receptors shown here come from a woman aged 35 to 49 with Graves' hyperthyroidism.

This clonotype occurred a few times. CDR3 region: CASTHGGGLGMNTEAFF. CDR3 DNA: TGTGCCAGCACTCATGGGGGGGGCCTGGGGATGAACACTGAAGCTTTCTTT. The V and J genes are TRBV7-8 and TRBJ1-1; a possible D gene is TRBD1 (6 bases). V was pared by 7 bases and J by 0 bases, with 21 bases between. Germline CDR1 is SGHVS and CDR2 is FQNEAQ. This CDR3 spans 17 amino acids.

This clonotype was seen ten or more times. This rearrangement joins TRBV3-1 to TRBJ1-1; D remains ambiguous. The CDR3 has 16 amino acids. Deletions cut 4 bases from V and 4 bases from J, with 19 bases between. The germline V gene encodes CDR1 LGHDT and CDR2 YNNKEL (reference sequence). The CDR3 is CASSPTSPPQSTEAFF. The CDR3, as DNA: TGTGCCAGCAGCCCCACATCTCCCCCTCAGTCCACTGAAGCTTTCTTT.

This clonotype was detected many times. The V gene is TRBV12-5, the J gene TRBJ1-4; D gene uncertain. Looked up from germline, CDR1 is LGHNT and CDR2 is FRNRAP. The CDR3 has 18 residues. Trimming removed 0 bases at V and 0 bases at J, with 14 bases between. The CDR3 DNA sequence: TGTGCTAGTGGTTTGGTACTCCCCTTTGGAGCAACTAATGAAAAACTGTTTTTT. This sequence encodes CASGLVLPFGATNEKLFF.

There are a few counts of this clonotype. This chain connects TRBV6-1 to TRBJ1-2; D unresolved. Germline lookup yields CDR1 MNHNS and CDR2 SASEGT. The CDR3 runs to 13 residues. Trimming took 1 base from V and 2 from J, leaving 5 bases between them. CDR3 amino acids: CASSEDQNYGYTF. CDR3 nucleotide sequence: TGTGCCAGCAGTGAAGACCAAAACTATGGCTACACCTTC.

This clonotype has ten or more counts. This sequence joins TRBV18 and TRBJ1-3; the D is unclear. The CDR3 is 14 amino acids. CDR1 is KGHSH, CDR2 LQKENI, per germline. V was pared by 2 bases and J by 4 bases, with 9 bases between. CDR3 sequence reads: CASSPAGSGNTIYF. The DNA of the CDR3 is TGTGCCAGCTCACCAGCAGGCTCCGGAAACACCATATATTTT.

Regarding this clonotype: Mismatch with germline at one junction end may stem from a read error. V gene TRBV24-1 combines with J gene TRBJ2-1; 14 bases fit TRBD2. The CDR3 totals 15 residues. Germline V lookup: CDR1 KGHDR, CDR2 SFDVKD. The CDR3 here is CAISDRGLAGVEQFF. The CDR3 bases are TGTGCCATCAGTGATAGGGGACTAGCGGGAGTTGAGCAGTTCTTC.

This clonotype has ten or more counts. V is TRBV29-1 and J is TRBJ2-7; TRBD1 is a possible D gene (6 bases). The CDR3 extends over 12 amino acids. V dropped 3 bases and J dropped 3 bases, with 9 bases sitting between them. Germline-derived CDR1 and CDR2 are SQVTM and ANQGSEA. The CDR3 region is CSVETTGYEQYF. CDR3 coding DNA: TGCAGCGTTGAGACGACAGGCTACGAGCAGTACTTC.

This clonotype has at least ten counts. The chain employs TRBV12-3 or TRBV12-4 and TRBJ2-2; D may be TRBD1 (6 bases). V was cut by 5 bases and J by 3 bases, with 13 bases left in between. This CDR3 is built from 15 residues. The chain's CDR3 is CASSLQGWDTGELFF. CDR3 bases: TGTGCCAGCAGTCTACAGGGATGGGACACCGGGGAGCTGTTTTTT.

This clonotype was found many times. This chain links TRBV11-1 with TRBJ1-2; 9 nucleotides match TRBD1. The germline V gene encodes CDR1 SGHAT and CDR2 FQDESV (reference sequence). The CDR3 is made up of 14 amino acids. Trimming took 5 bases from V and 5 from J; bases not matched to a gene: 6. This CDR3 reads CASSLGTGKYGYTF. CDR3 DNA sequence: TGTGCCAGCAGCCTCGGGACAGGGAAATATGGCTACACCTTC.

This clonotype was detected a few times. The V and J genes are TRBV28 and TRBJ1-3, with TRBD1 identical over 11 bases. Trimming at V came to 4 bases and at J to 9 bases, leaving 14 bases not matched to a gene. The CDR3 covers 17 residues. CDR1 and CDR2 from the germline V gene are MDHEN and SYDVKM. CDR3 sequence reads: CASSSRKGQGALSTIYF. The CDR3 DNA reads as TGTGCCAGCAGTTCGCGAAAAGGACAGGGGGCGCTAAGCACCATATATTTT.

The V and J genes are TRBV20-1 and TRBJ1-5, with D maybe TRBD1 (6 bases). The CDR3 has 14 residues. Trimming removed 6 bases at V and 1 base at J, with 13 bases between. The germline V gene encodes CDR1 DFQATT and CDR2 SNEGSKA (reference sequence). The CDR3 nucleotides read TGCAGTGCGCCCAGGGGCCCAAGCAATCAGCCCCAGCATTTT. This translates into CSAPRGPSNQPQHF.

As for this clonotype: A much larger clone lies a single base off, so this may be a read error. V gene TRBV3-1 combines with J gene TRBJ1-4; D call uncertain. The CDR3 spans 15 residues. Germline V gene lookup returns CDR1 LGHDT and CDR2 YNNKEL (reference sequence). CDR3 sequence (DNA): TGTGCCAGCAGCCAGACAAGTGCAACTAATGAAAGACTGTTTTTT. This sequence encodes CASSQTSATNERLFF.

At least ten counts were recorded for this clonotype. The V and J genes are TRBV10-3 and TRBJ1-1; no reliable D call. CDR3 length: 13 residues. Trimming removed 3 bases at V and 4 bases at J, with 9 bases between. Germline V gene lookup returns CDR1 ENHRY and CDR2 SYGVKD. CDR3 bases: TGTGCCATCAGTGATTTGGAAGGCACTGAAGCTTTCTTT. Amino acids: CAISDLEGTEAFF.

V and J are TRBV6-6 and TRBJ1-2; TRBD1 might be the D (5 bases). V lost 2 bases, J lost 2 bases, and 9 bases lay in between. The CDR3 has 14 amino acids. Looked up from germline, CDR1 is MNHNY and CDR2 is SVGAGI (reference sequence). CDR3 in DNA: TGTGCCAGCAGTTACGGGGCCGGGAACTATGGCTACACCTTC. Amino acids: CASSYGAGNYGYTF.

The chain joins TRBV4-1 to TRBJ2-3, with TRBD1 matching 7 bases. Trimming at V came to 0 bases and at J to 2 bases, leaving 5 bases not matched to a gene. Germline V gene lookup returns CDR1 MGHRA and CDR2 YSYEKL. This CDR3 has 16 residues. CDR3 protein: CASSQEAQGYTDTQYF. Here the CDR3 DNA reads TGCGCCAGCAGCCAAGAGGCACAGGGGTACACAGATACGCAGTATTTT.

This clonotype was picked up one time. Just one base apart from a much larger clone, this may be a read error. The CDR3 is CASSYGGKAEALF. The CDR3 nucleotides read TGTGCCAGCAGTTACGGGGGAAAGGCTGAAGCTCTCTTT. The chain has TRBV6-5 and TRBJ1-1; the D gene is possibly TRBD1 (5 bases). CDR1 is MNHEY and CDR2 is SVGAGI in the germline V gene. This CDR3 region has 13 residues.

Only a few counts were recorded for this clonotype. The chain is built from TRBV12-3 or TRBV12-4 and TRBJ1-4; 8 bases fit TRBD1. Trimming at V came to 6 bases and at J to 3 bases, leaving 6 bases not matched to a gene. The CDR3 sequence is 15 residues long. The CDR3 spells CASRPTGGANEKLFF. CDR3 in DNA: TGTGCCAGCAGACCAACAGGGGGAGCTAATGAAAAACTGTTTTTT.

Many counts were recorded for this clonotype. This chain connects TRBV5-1 to TRBJ2-1, with 8 bases fitting TRBD2. This CDR3 spans 15 amino acids. The V segment lost 6 bases and the J segment 0 bases; nucleotides outside the gene matches: 5. Germline V gene sequence: CDR1 SGHRS, CDR2 YFSETQ. The CDR3 is CASTSGTSSYNEQFF. The CDR3 bases are TGCGCCAGCACCTCGGGGACTAGCTCCTACAATGAGCAGTTCTTC.

In its sample, this clonotype was seen many times. The V and J genes are TRBV11-2 and TRBJ2-1; the match to TRBD1 covers 7 bases. The germline gives CDR1 SGHAT, CDR2 FQNNGV. The CDR3 totals 14 residues. Trimming took 3 bases from V and 9 from J; bases not matched to a gene: 8. CDR3 region: CASSLSGGFGEQFF. CDR3 DNA: TGTGCCAGCAGCTTGTCAGGGGGTTTCGGTGAGCAGTTCTTC.

The chain uses TRBV12-3 or TRBV12-4 and TRBJ2-5; TRBD1 might be the D (6 bases). The CDR3 extends over 16 amino acids. With 2 bases removed from V and 5 bases from J, the gap between germline ends came to 18 bases. The CDR3 nucleotides read TGTGCCAGCAGTTTATCTTACAGGGTGGGTCCGGAGACCCAGTACTTC. Translated: CASSLSYRVGPETQYF.

A word on this clonotype: One junction end does not reproduce the germline sequence, and a read error may be involved. The chain joins TRBV29-1 to TRBJ1-1; 10 bases agree with TRBD1. The germline CDR1 and CDR2 sequences are SQVTM and ANQGSEA. The length of the CDR3 is 14 residues. The CDR3 DNA sequence: TGCAGCGCCACTCCGGGACAGGGGAACACTGAAGCCTTCTTT. Its protein product is CSATPGQGNTEAFF.

This clonotype was recorded at least ten times. This rearrangement joins TRBV2 to TRBJ1-1; D is unclear. This CDR3 is built from 15 residues. Trimming left V 8 bases short and J 0 bases short, with 16 bases between. Germline CDR1 reads SNHLY; CDR2 reads FYNNEI. The CDR3 coding sequence is TGTGCCAGCGAAAAAGACGGAATTATGAACACTGAAGCTTTCTTT. It yields the protein CASEKDGIMNTEAFF. Combining the CDR3 with reference TRBV2 and TRBJ1-1 gives the whole variable domain EPEVTQTPSHQVTQMGQEVILRCVPISNHLYFYWYRQILGQKVEFLVSFYNNEISEKSEIFDDQFSVERPDGSNFTLKIRSTKLEDSAMYFCASEKDGIMNTEAFFGQGTRLTVV.

This clonotype was counted many times. The CDR3 DNA sequence: TGTGCCAGCAGCCCGAGCGGCAGTGGCGAGCAGTACTTC. Its translation is CASSPSGSGEQYF. V is TRBV11-3 and J is TRBJ2-7; D might be TRBD2 (5 bases). Germline-derived CDR1 and CDR2 are SGHNT and YENEEA. Deletions cut 5 bases from V and 6 bases from J, with 14 bases between. The CDR3 consists of 13 residues.

The chain's CDR3 is CASSYQTSGRANTGELFF. CDR3 in DNA: TGTGCCAGCAGTTACCAGACTAGCGGGAGGGCGAACACCGGGGAGCTGTTTTTT. The V and J genes are TRBV6-5 and TRBJ2-2; 14 nucleotides match TRBD2. This CDR3 comprises 18 residues. Trimming took 2 bases from V and 0 from J; bases not matched to a gene: 2. Germline V gene data show CDR1 as MNHEY and CDR2 as SVGAGI.

The sample holds many counts of this clonotype. CDR3 bases: TGTGCCAGCAGCCAATTCGCGGGAGTTAACAATGAGCAGTTCTTC. Protein sequence: CASSQFAGVNNEQFF. The chain links TRBV3-1 to TRBJ2-1, with 7 positions matching TRBD2. The CDR3 is 15 amino acids. CDR1 is LGHDT and CDR2 is YNNKEL in the germline V gene (reference sequence). The trim removed 2 bases at V and 5 bases at J, leaving 6 bases unmatched.

V and J are TRBV9 and TRBJ2-3, with 16 bases lining up with TRBD2. J gave up 3 bases and V 3 bases, and 10 bases lay outside the gene matches. The CDR3 length is 19 residues. Germline V gene lookup returns CDR1 SGDLS and CDR2 YYNGEE. The DNA for the CDR3 is TGTGCCAGCAGCGCGTCGGGGACTAGCGGGAGGGTGGGGACAGATACGCAGTATTTT. This translates into CASSASGTSGRVGTDTQYF.

This clonotype was seen ten or more times. The V gene is TRBV27, the J gene TRBJ1-4; D perhaps matches TRBD1 (5 bases). V lost 2 bases and J lost 4, with 11 bases in between. The CDR3 is 15 amino acids. Per germline, CDR1 MNHEY and CDR2 SMNVEV (reference sequence). CDR3 loop: CASSLAGLSNEKLFF. CDR3 in DNA: TGTGCCAGCAGTTTAGCGGGACTCAGTAATGAAAAACTGTTTTTT.

The chain employs TRBV20-1 and TRBJ2-1; tentatively, D is TRBD2 (7 bases). Trimming cost V 0 bases and J 4 bases, with 13 bases left between them. This CDR3 contains 15 residues. Germline V gene data show CDR1 as DFQATT and CDR2 as SNEGSKA (reference sequence). The CDR3 nucleotides are TGCAGTGCTAGAGAACAGGGAGGGATATACAATGAGCAGTTCTTC. Translated: CSAREQGGIYNEQFF.

The rearrangement uses TRBV20-1 and TRBJ2-1, with 12 positions matching TRBD2. V lost 6 bases and J lost 6; bases outside the gene matches: 6. CDR3 size: 14 residues. Germline V gene sequence: CDR1 DFQATT, CDR2 SNEGSKA (reference sequence). DNA for the CDR3: TGCAGTGCCCAAGGACTAGCGGGGAGCAATGAGCAGTTCTTC. Protein product: CSAQGLAGSNEQFF.

This clonotype was seen many times. The chain joins TRBV6-5 to TRBJ1-4, with D hard to call. Trimming cost V 0 bases and J 5 bases, with 10 bases left between them. Germline-derived CDR1 and CDR2 are MNHEY and SVGAGI. The CDR3 length is 15 residues. CDR3 in DNA: TGTGCCAGCAGTTACTCACCCCTCGGGAATGAAAAACTGTTTTTT. Translating gives CASSYSPLGNEKLFF.